This T cell receptor (beta chain) was sequenced for a study of blood T cell repertoires in COVID-19. Study at large: PBMCs, B-cell-depleted T cells, or T cells provided the cDNA or gDNA that made up the material.

The ends were cut back, 4 bases at V and 8 bases at J, with 14 bases in the middle. This CDR3 comprises 13 residues. Germline V gives CDR1 SEHNR, CDR2 FQNEAQ (reference sequence). Seattle patient enrollment occurred during active infection, with longitudinal follow-up thereafter. In the original processing: Amplification with reference gene primers provided the estimates of nucleated cell counts. Here immunoSEQ multiplex PCR was the method, and the copy in TCRdb shows in-frame clones only, minus some. V, J and clone size derive from that table, while D and trimming were established from the DNA sequence. The table shows hundreds of thousands of clones, with approximately 90% occurring only once.

The J gene is TRBJ1-1, the V gene TRBV7-9; D uncertain. The TCR comes from a man in his fifties or sixties with COVID-19, enrolled during active disease. Sequencing input: peripheral blood. In DNA form, the CDR3 reads TGTGCCAGCAGCTCCGTCCCGGGTCGGGAAGCTTTCTTT. Translation: CASSSVPGREAFF. Drawing the rest from reference TRBV7-9 and TRBJ1-1, the complete variable domain is DTGVSQNPRHKITKRGQNVTFRCDPISEHNRLYWYRQTLGQGPEFLTYFQNEAQLEKSRLLSDRFSAERPKGSFSTLEIQRTEQGDSAMYLCASSSVPGREAFFGQGTRLTVV.